A single sample is the source of the 23 T cell receptor beta chains below, sequenced in a study of post-analysis software for immune sequencing data. Study findings and constraints: Roughly 5 TRBV segments, TRBV5-6, TRBV5-1 and TRBV20-1 among them, were found more frequent in patients than controls.

Their specific antigens are unknown. Built from TCR beta cDNA, the libraries had unique molecular identifiers in them. TCRdb reanalysed the PCR reads using MiXCR and keeps one entry per CDR3 protein. This sample carries 740,000 or so distinct CDR3 sequences, approximately 53% of them seen once, and the ten largest clones take 4.6%. The sequenced material came from blood. The receptors stem from a girl aged 10 to 17 with multiple sclerosis.

This chain connects TRBV6-1 to TRBJ2-3; 8 bases line up with TRBD1. The V gene end was trimmed by 10 bases and the J gene end by 2 bases; junction bases not matched to a gene: 8. Germline-derived CDR1 and CDR2 are MNHNS and SASEGT. CDR3 size: 14 residues. The CDR3 loop reads CATPRDRYTDTQYF. As DNA, the CDR3 is TGTGCCACTCCACGGGACAGGTACACAGATACGCAGTATTTT.

J is TRBJ2-3 and V is TRBV29-1, with 8 nucleotides matching TRBD1. Looked up from germline, CDR1 is SQVTM and CDR2 is ANQGSEA. There are 12 residues in the CDR3. V lost 4 bases to trimming and J lost 7 bases; unmatched junction nucleotides: 4. Here the CDR3 DNA reads TGCAGCGTTGGGACAGGGAAAAATACGCAGTATTTT. Translation gives CSVGTGKNTQYF.

The chain is built from TRBV5-1 and TRBJ2-7; D is undetermined. The CDR3 is 14 amino acids. V lost 3 bases and J lost 2, with 12 bases in between. CDR1 SGHRS and CDR2 YFSETQ come from the germline V gene. CDR3 amino acids: CASSSDHPAYEQYF. The CDR3, as DNA: TGCGCCAGCAGCTCGGACCATCCCGCCTACGAGCAGTACTTC.

This clonotype was counted between two and nine times. The chain has TRBV5-1 and TRBJ2-1, with D unresolved. CDR3 size: 14 residues. V gave up 0 bases and J gave up 1 base, with 5 bases separating them. The germline V gene has CDR1 SGHRS and CDR2 YFSETQ. The CDR3 here is CASSLALSYNEQFF. In nucleotides, the CDR3 is TGCGCCAGCAGCTTGGCACTATCCTACAATGAGCAGTTCTTC.

V usage is TRBV7-8 and J usage is TRBJ2-5; 13 bases fit TRBD2. The J call could be wrong; TRBJ2-7 is a better fit for the DNA end. CDR1 and CDR2 (germline): SGHVS, FQNEAQ. The CDR3 consists of 15 residues. Here the CDR3 DNA reads TGTGCCAGCAGCCTGTGGACTAGCGGGGGATACGAGCAGTACTTC. Translation gives CASSLWTSGGYEQYF.

The chain links TRBV15 to TRBJ2-3; weak D call: TRBD2 (5 bases). Germline V gives CDR1 LNHNV, CDR2 YYDKDF (reference sequence). With 3 bases removed from V and 8 bases from J, the gap between germline ends came to 15 bases. This CDR3 spans 14 amino acids. The CDR3 loop reads CATSSLPSGITQYF. The CDR3, as DNA: TGTGCCACCAGCAGCCTACCCTCCGGGATTACGCAGTATTTT.

This clonotype showed up just a few times. V gene TRBV11-1 combines with J gene TRBJ2-5, with D possibly being TRBD2 (6 bases). V lost 4 bases, J lost 0 bases, and 15 bases lay in between. Looked up from germline, CDR1 is SGHAT and CDR2 is FQDESV (reference sequence). This CDR3 has 16 residues. This chain's CDR3 is CASSSLRGKYQETQYF. CDR3 nucleotide sequence: TGTGCCAGCAGCTCCCTTCGGGGGAAGTACCAAGAGACCCAGTACTTC.

The chain carries TRBV3-1 and TRBJ1-1; D not resolved. Germline V gene lookup returns CDR1 LGHDT and CDR2 YNNKEL (reference sequence). Trimming pared 1 base from V and 6 bases from J, leaving 15 bases between. The length of the CDR3 is 15 residues. CDR3 residues: CASSQGRTSGPEAFF. The CDR3 DNA is TGTGCCAGCAGCCAAGGCCGGACCTCGGGCCCTGAAGCTTTCTTT.

The chain carries TRBV5-1 and TRBJ2-1, with 7 positions matching TRBD2. The V gene's germline CDR1 is SGHRS and CDR2 YFSETQ. Trimming removed 3 bases from V and 0 bases from J; junction bases left unmatched: 9. CDR3 length: 17 residues. The CDR3 sequence is CASSSVWGGSSYNEQFF. The CDR3 DNA reads TGCGCCAGCAGCTCAGTATGGGGCGGGAGCTCCTACAATGAGCAGTTCTTC.

The CDR3 sequence is CASSLAGDRDYNSPLHF. DNA for the CDR3: TGTGCCAGCAGCTTAGCGGGGGACAGGGACTATAATTCACCCCTCCACTTT. The chain recombines TRBV7-8 with TRBJ1-6; 9 bases agree with TRBD1. Trimming cost V 0 bases and J 3 bases; bases outside gene matches: 3. Per the germline V gene, CDR1 is SGHVS and CDR2 is FQNEAQ. This CDR3 has 17 amino acids. Variable domain in full (rest from reference TRBV7-8 and TRBJ1-6): GAGVSQSPRYKVAKRGQDVALRCDPISGHVSLFWYQQALGQGPEFLTYFQNEAQLDKSGLPSDRFFAERPEGSVSTLKIQRTQQEDSAVYLCASSLAGDRDYNSPLHFGNGTRLTVT.

Comment on this clonotype: One base away lies a much larger clone, so this may be a sequencing read error. The CDR3 DNA is TGTGCCGGCAGCTTAACCTCCCCGACCGGGGAGCTGTTTTTT. Its translation is CAGSLTSPTGELFF. This chain links TRBV7-3 with TRBJ2-2, with D unresolved. CDR1 and CDR2 from the germline V gene are SGHTA and FQGTGA. This CDR3 has 14 residues.

The CDR3, as DNA: TGTGCCAGCAGTTCAGGGGCCGGACGGGACTATGGCTACACCTTC. Amino acid sequence: CASSSGAGRDYGYTF. J is TRBJ1-2 and V is TRBV6-2 or TRBV6-3; a weak D match, TRBD1 (6 bases). The CDR3 extends over 15 amino acids. Trimming cost V 4 bases and J 3 bases, with 15 bases left between them. CDR1 MNHEY and CDR2 SVGEGT come from the germline V gene.

CDR3 protein: CASSAKGQGAYGYTF. The CDR3 DNA sequence: TGTGCCAGCAGCGCGAAGGGACAGGGGGCTTATGGCTACACCTTC. V and J are TRBV7-2 and TRBJ1-2; 12 bases map to TRBD1. After removal of 5 bases from V and 5 bases from J, the junction contained 6 bases not matched to a gene. Germline V gives CDR1 SGHTA, CDR2 FQGNSA. The CDR3 totals 15 residues.

This chain links TRBV29-1 with TRBJ2-1, with TRBD2 matching over 7 bases. The J segment lost 2 bases and the V segment lost 3 bases, leaving 4 bases of the junction unmatched. Germline assignment: CDR1 SQVTM and CDR2 ANQGSEA. The CDR3 is 14 amino acids. The DNA of the CDR3 is TGCAGCGTTGAGGGGGGGAGGGCCTACAATGAGCAGTTCTTC. Its translation is CSVEGGRAYNEQFF.

The chain employs TRBV3-1 and TRBJ1-4; D perhaps matches TRBD1 (6 bases). Germline V gene lookup returns CDR1 LGHDT and CDR2 YNNKEL (reference sequence). The CDR3 has 14 amino acids. V dropped 7 bases and J dropped 11 bases, with 20 bases sitting between them. The CDR3 here is CASTPQVGTKKLFF. CDR3 coding DNA: TGTGCCAGCACCCCCCAAGTCGGGACAAAGAAACTGTTTTTT.

This chain connects TRBV11-2 to TRBJ2-1; 7 bases are a match to TRBD2. The CDR3 is made up of 16 amino acids. V dropped 1 base and J dropped 4; count of bases not matched to a gene: 7. Per germline, CDR1 SGHAT and CDR2 FQNNGV. The CDR3 nucleotides are TGTGCCAGCAGCTTAGGGGGGGGAGCCCTTTACAATGAGCAGTTCTTC. Protein: CASSLGGGALYNEQFF.

This sequence joins TRBV2 and TRBJ2-5; TRBD2 might be the D (6 bases). The better agreement between TRBJ2-7 and the DNA end casts doubt on the J call. The CDR3 has 13 residues. Germline assignment: CDR1 SNHLY and CDR2 FYNNEI. The CDR3 reads CASNGGDPGEQYF. The DNA for the CDR3 is TGTGCCAGCAACGGCGGGGACCCGGGCGAGCAGTACTTC.

The genes are TRBV20-1 and TRBJ2-3; 9 nucleotides align to TRBD2. The CDR3 has 14 residues. The ends lost 4 bases at V and 4 bases at J; junction bases unmatched: 6. In germline, CDR1 is DFQATT, CDR2 SNEGSKA (reference sequence). The CDR3 sequence: CSAIAAGGADTQYF. As DNA, the CDR3 is TGCAGTGCTATAGCGGCGGGGGGGGCAGATACGCAGTATTTT.

The chain is built from TRBV20-1 and TRBJ2-1; TRBD2 matches 9 bases. This CDR3 is built from 14 residues. Germline V CDR1 and CDR2: DFQATT, SNEGSKA (reference sequence). V shed 0 bases and J 3 bases; nucleotides not matched to a gene: 0. CDR3 region: CSAREAGGYNEQFF. The DNA for the CDR3 is TGCAGTGCTAGAGAAGCGGGAGGCTACAATGAGCAGTTCTTC.

The rearrangement uses TRBV7-2 and TRBJ2-7; possibly TRBD2 for D (6 bases). Germline V gene lookup returns CDR1 SGHTA and CDR2 FQGNSA. The V and J ends lost 5 bases and 5 bases respectively, with 25 bases between them. The CDR3 extends over 17 amino acids. CDR3 loop: CASSVGYMWRARNEQYF. CDR3 bases: TGTGCCAGCAGCGTAGGGTACATGTGGAGGGCCAGGAACGAGCAGTACTTC.

This chain connects TRBV15 to TRBJ2-3; D uncertain. V was shortened by 0 bases and J by 0 bases, with 7 bases between the two germline ends. The CDR3 spans 15 residues. Germline V gives CDR1 LNHNV, CDR2 YYDKDF (reference sequence). CDR3: CATSRDRASTDTQYF. In DNA form, the CDR3 reads TGTGCCACCAGCAGAGATAGGGCTAGCACAGATACGCAGTATTTT.

This chain uses TRBV5-1 with TRBJ1-2, with TRBD1 as a possible D gene (6 bases). Germline CDR1 is SGHRS and CDR2 is YFSETQ. The CDR3 sequence is 14 residues long. Deletions cut 0 bases from V and 7 bases from J, with 13 bases between. The CDR3 DNA reads TGCGCCAGCAGCTTGGCCCCGGGGGCGATTGGCTACACCTTC. This sequence encodes CASSLAPGAIGYTF.

This chain links TRBV12-3 or TRBV12-4 with TRBJ2-5; 11 nucleotides align to TRBD1. The CDR3 contains 15 residues. V lost 5 bases and J lost 5; bases outside the gene matches: 7. This chain's CDR3 is CASSTGTGGYETQYF. In DNA, the CDR3 is TGTGCCAGCAGTACCGGGACAGGGGGGTATGAGACCCAGTACTTC.